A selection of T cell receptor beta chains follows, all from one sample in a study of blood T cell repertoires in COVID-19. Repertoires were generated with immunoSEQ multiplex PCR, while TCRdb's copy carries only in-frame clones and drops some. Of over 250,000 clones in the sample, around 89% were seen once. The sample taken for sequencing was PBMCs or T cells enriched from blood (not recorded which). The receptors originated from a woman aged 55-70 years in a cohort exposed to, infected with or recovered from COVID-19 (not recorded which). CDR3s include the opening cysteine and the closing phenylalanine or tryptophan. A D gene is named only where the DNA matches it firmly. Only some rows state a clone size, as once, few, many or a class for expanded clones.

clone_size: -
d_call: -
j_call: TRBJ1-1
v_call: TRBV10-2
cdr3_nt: TGCGCCAGCAGTGAGCAGGGAAGCACTGAAGCTTTCTTT
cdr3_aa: CASSEQGSTEAFF

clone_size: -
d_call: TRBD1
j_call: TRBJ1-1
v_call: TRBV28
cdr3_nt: TGTGCCAGCAGTTTGGCCGGGACAGGGAACACTGAAGCTTTCTTT
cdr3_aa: CASSLAGTGNTEAFF

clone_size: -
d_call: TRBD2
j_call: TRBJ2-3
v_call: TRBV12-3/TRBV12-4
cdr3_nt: TGTGCCAGCAGTTTTCGGGGGGCAGATACGCAGTATTTT
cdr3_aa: CASSFRGADTQYF

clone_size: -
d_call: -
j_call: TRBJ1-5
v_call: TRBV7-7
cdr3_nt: TGTGCTAGCAGCCGAGGGGACATTGGCAATCAGCCCCAGCATTTT
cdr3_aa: CASSRGDIGNQPQHF

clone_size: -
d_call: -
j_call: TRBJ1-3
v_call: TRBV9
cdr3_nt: TGTGCCAGCAGCCCCAGTGTTGGGGGGGCCTGGGGAAACACCATATATTTT
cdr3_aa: CASSPSVGGAWGNTIYF

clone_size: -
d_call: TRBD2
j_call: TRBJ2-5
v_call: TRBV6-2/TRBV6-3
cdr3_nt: TGTGCCAGCAGTTACCAGTTGACTAGCGGGATCCAAGAGACCCAGTACTTC
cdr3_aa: CASSYQLTSGIQETQYF

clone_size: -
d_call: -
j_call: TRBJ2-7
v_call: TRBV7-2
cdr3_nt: TGTGCCAGCAGCTTACGGGGGAGCTACGAGCAGTACTTC
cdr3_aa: CASSLRGSYEQYF

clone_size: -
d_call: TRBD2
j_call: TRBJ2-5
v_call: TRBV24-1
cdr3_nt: TGTGCCACCAGTGAAACCGGGACTAGCAAGGGGGAGACCCAGTACTTC
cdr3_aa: CATSETGTSKGETQYF

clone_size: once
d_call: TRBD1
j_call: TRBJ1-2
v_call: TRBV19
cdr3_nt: TGTGCCAGTAGTATGGACAGGGGCTATGGCTACACCTTC
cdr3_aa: CASSMDRGYGYTF

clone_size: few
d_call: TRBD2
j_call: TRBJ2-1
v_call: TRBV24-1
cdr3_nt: TGTGCCACCAGTGATACCAATCTGGGACTAGCGGGAGCACATATTCCTAATGAGCAGTTCTTC
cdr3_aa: CATSDTNLGLAGAHIPNEQFF

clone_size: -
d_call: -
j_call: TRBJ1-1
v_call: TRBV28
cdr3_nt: TGTGCCAGCAGACAACAGGGTTACACTGAAGCTTTCTTT
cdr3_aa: CASRQQGYTEAFF

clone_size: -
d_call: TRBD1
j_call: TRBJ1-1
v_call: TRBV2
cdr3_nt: TGTGCCAGCAGGCAGGGGGTAATGAACACTGAAGCTTTCTTT
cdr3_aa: CASRQGVMNTEAFF

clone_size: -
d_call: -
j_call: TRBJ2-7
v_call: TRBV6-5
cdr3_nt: TGTGCCAGCAGTCCGCGGGACGGAGGATTCTACGAGCAGTACTTC
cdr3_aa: CASSPRDGGFYEQYF

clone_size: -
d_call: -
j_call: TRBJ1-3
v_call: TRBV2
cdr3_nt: TGTGCCAGCTCCCGACAGTTCTCTGGAAACACCATATATTTT
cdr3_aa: CASSRQFSGNTIYF

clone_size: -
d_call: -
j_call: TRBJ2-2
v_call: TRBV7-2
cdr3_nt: TGTGCCAGCAGCTTAGTCAGAAACACCGGGGAGCTGTTTTTT
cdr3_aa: CASSLVRNTGELFF

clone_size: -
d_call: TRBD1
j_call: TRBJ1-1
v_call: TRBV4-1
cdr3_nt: TGCGCCAGCAGCCAAGATCCTACAGGGGGTCGGGGCACTGAAGCTTTCTTT
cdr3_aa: CASSQDPTGGRGTEAFF

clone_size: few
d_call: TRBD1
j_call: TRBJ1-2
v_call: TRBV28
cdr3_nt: TGTGCCAGCAGATCCGGACAGGGACGCTATGGCTACACCTTC
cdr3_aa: CASRSGQGRYGYTF

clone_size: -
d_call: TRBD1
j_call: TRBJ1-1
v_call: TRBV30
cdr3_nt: TGTGCCTGGGACTCAGGGGGCCCTGAAGCTTTCTTT
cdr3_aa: CAWDSGGPEAFF

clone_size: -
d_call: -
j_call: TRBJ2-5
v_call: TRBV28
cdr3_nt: TGTGCCAGCAGTTTCACCCCCTCCGGGGATCAAGAGACCCAGTACTTC
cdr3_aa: CASSFTPSGDQETQYF

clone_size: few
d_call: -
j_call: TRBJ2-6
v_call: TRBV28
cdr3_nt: TGTGCCAGCAGGCCTAGCTCTGGGGCCAACGTCCTGACTTTC
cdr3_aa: CASRPSSGANVLTF

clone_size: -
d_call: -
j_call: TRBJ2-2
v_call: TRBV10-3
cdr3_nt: TGTGCCATCCGGGGGGCTAGCGAGGCCGGGGAGCTGTTTTTT
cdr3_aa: CAIRGASEAGELFF

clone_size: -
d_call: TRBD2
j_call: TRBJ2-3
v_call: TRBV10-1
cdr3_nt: TGCGCCAGCAGTGGGGCTAGCGGGAGGGCCGAGCAGTATTTT
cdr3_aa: CASSGASGRAEQYF

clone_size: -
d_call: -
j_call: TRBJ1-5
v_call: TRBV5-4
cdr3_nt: TGTGCCAGCAGCTTGGGGCAGGATAGCAATCAGCCCCAGCATTTT
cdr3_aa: CASSLGQDSNQPQHF

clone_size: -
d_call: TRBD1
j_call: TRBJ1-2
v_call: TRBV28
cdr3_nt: TGTGCCAGCATCATTCCGGGACAGCGTCGTAGAGGCTACACCTTC
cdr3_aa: CASIIPGQRRRGYTF

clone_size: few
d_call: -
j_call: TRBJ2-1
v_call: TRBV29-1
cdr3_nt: TGCAGCGTTGATCGCTTAGCGGAGGGGAATGAGCAGTTCTTC
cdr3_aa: CSVDRLAEGNEQFF

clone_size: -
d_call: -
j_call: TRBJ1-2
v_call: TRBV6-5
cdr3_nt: TGTGCCAGCAGTTCGACCGACAGGAACTATGGCTACACCTTC
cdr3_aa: CASSSTDRNYGYTF

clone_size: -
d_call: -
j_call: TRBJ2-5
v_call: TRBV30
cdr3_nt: TGTGCCTGGCACATACAGGGCCAAGAGACCCAGTACTTC
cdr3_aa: CAWHIQGQETQYF

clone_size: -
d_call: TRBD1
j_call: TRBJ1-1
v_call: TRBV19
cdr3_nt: TGTGCCAGCCTGACAGGGAATTCTGAAGCTTTCTTT
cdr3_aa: CASLTGNSEAFF

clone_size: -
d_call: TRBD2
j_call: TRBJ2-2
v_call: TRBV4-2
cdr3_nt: TGTGCCAGCAAACCTAGCGGGACGAACACCGGGGAGCTGTTTTTT
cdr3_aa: CASKPSGTNTGELFF

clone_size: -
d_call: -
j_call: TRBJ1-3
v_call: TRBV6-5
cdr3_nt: TGTGCCAGCAGTTACTCAAGGGGTGGGGGAAACACCATATATTTT
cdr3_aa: CASSYSRGGGNTIYF

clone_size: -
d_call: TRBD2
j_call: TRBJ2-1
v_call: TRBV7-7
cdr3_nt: TGTGCTAGCAGCTCCGGGACTAGCGGCTACAATGAGCAGTTCTTC
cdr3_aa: CASSSGTSGYNEQFF

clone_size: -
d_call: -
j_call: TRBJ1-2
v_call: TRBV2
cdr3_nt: TGTGCCAGCAGCGGGGGGACTAACTATGGCTACACCTTC
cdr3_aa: CASSGGTNYGYTF